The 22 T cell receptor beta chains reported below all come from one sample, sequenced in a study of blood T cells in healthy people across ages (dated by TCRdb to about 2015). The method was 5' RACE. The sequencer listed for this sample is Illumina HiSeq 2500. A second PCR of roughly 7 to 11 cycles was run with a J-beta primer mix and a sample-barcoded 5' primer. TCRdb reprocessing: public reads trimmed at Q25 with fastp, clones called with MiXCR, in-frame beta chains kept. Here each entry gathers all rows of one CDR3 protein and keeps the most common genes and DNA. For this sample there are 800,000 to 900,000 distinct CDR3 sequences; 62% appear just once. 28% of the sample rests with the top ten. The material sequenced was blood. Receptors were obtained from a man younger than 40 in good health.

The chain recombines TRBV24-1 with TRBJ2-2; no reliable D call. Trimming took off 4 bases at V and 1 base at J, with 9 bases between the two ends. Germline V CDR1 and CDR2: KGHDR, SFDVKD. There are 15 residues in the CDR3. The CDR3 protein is CATSEPGENTGELFF. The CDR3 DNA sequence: TGTGCCACCAGTGAACCTGGGGAGAACACCGGGGAGCTGTTTTTT.

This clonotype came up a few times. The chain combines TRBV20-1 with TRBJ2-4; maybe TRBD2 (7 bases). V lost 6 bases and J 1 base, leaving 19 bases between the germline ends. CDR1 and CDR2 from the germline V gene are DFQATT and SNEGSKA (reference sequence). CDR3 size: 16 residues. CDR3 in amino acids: CSASGDMSPAKNIQYF. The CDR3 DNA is TGCAGTGCCAGCGGGGACATGTCCCCCGCCAAAAACATTCAGTACTTC.

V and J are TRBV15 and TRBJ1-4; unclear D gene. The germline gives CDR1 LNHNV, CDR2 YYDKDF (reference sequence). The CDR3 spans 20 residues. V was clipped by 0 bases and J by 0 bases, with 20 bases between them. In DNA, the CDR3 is TGTGCCACCAGCAGAGATTTCCCGAAGATCTTCGTTTCAACTAATGAAAAACTGTTTTTT. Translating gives CATSRDFPKIFVSTNEKLFF. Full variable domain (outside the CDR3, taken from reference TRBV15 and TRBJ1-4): DAMVIQNPRYQVTQFGKPVTLSCSQTLNHNVMYWYQQKSSQAPKLLFHYYDKDFNNEADTPDNFQSRRPNTSFCFLDIRSPGLGDTAMYLCATSRDFPKIFVSTNEKLFFGSGTQLSVL.

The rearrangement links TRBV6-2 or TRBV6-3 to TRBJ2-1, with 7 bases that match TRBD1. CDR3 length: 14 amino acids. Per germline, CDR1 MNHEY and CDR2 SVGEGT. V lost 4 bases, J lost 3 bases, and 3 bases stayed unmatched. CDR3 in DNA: TGTGCCAGCAGTTCTGGACAGGTCTACAATGAGCAGTTCTTC. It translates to CASSSGQVYNEQFF.

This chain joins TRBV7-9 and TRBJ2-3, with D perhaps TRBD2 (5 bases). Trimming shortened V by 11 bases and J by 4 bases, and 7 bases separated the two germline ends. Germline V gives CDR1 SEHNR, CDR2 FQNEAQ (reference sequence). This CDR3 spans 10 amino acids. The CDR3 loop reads CAPGADTQYF. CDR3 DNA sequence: TGTGCCCCCGGGGCAGATACGCAGTATTTT.

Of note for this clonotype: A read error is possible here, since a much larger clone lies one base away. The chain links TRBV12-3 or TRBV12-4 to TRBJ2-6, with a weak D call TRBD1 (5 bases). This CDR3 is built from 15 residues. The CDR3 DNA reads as TGTGACAGCAGTTTAGCTAGGGGTCGGGCCAACGTCCTGACTTTC. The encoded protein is CDSSLARGRANVLTF.

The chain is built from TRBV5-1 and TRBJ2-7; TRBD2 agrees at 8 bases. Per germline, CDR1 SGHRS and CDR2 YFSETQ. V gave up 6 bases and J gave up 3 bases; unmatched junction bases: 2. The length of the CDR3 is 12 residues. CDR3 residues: CASTGGLYEQYF. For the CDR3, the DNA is TGCGCCAGCACGGGGGGGCTCTACGAGCAGTACTTC.

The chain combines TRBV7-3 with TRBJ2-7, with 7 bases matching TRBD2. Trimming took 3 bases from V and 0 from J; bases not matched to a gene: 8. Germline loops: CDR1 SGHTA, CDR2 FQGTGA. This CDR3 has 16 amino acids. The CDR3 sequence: CASSFLGRVSSYEQYF. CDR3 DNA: TGTGCCAGCAGCTTTTTAGGGAGGGTGAGCTCCTACGAGCAGTACTTC.

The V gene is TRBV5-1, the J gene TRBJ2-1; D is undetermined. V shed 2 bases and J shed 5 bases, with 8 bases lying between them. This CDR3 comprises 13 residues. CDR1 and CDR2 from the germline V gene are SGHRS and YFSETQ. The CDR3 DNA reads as TGCGCCAGCAGCTTCGGACCCAACAATGAGCAGTTCTTC. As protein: CASSFGPNNEQFF.

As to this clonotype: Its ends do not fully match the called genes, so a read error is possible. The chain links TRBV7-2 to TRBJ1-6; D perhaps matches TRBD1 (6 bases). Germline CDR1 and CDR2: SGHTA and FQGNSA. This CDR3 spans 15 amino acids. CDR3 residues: CASKAGGLYNLPLHF. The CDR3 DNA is TGTGCCAGCAAAGCTGGGGGGCTCTATAATTTACCCCTCCACTTT.

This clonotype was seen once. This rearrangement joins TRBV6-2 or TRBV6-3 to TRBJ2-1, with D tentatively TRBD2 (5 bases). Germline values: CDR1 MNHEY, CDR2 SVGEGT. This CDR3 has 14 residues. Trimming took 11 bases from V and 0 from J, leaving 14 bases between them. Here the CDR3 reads CASLGSSSYNEQFF. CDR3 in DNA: TGTGCCTCCCTGGGGAGCTCCTCCTACAATGAGCAGTTCTTC.

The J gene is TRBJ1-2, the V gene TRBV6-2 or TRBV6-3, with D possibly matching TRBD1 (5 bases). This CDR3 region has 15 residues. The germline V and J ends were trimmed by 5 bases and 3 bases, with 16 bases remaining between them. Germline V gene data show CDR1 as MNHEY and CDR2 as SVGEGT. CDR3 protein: CASSPDKRRHYGYTF. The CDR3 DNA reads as TGTGCCAGCAGTCCGGACAAGCGAAGACACTATGGCTACACCTTC.

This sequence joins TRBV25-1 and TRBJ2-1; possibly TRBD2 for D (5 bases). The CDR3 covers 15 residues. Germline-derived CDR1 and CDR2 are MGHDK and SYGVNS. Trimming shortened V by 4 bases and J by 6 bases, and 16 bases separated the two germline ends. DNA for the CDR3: TGTGCCAGCAGTGGACACCCCGAGGGCGCCAATGAGCAGTTCTTC. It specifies CASSGHPEGANEQFF.

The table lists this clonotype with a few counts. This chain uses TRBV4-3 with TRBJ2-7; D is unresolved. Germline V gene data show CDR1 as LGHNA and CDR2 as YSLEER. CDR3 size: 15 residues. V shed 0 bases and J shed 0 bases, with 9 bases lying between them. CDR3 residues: CASSQDWRSSYEQYF. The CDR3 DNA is TGCGCCAGCAGCCAAGATTGGCGTAGCTCCTACGAGCAGTACTTC.

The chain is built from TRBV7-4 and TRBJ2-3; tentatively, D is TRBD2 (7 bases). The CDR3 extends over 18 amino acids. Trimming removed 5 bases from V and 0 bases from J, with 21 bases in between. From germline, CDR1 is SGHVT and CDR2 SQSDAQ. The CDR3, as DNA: TGTGCCAGCAGCAAATGGACGGGGGGCAATTCTAGCACAGATACGCAGTATTTT. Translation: CASSKWTGGNSSTDTQYF.

This chain's CDR3 is CAISATTGETGYTF. The CDR3, as DNA: TGTGCCATCAGTGCCACAACGGGGGAGACCGGCTACACCTTC. The rearrangement joins TRBV10-3 to TRBJ1-2; D possibly corresponds to TRBD1 (5 bases). Per the germline V gene, CDR1 is ENHRY and CDR2 is SYGVKD. The CDR3 runs to 14 residues. V lost 4 bases to trimming and J lost 8 bases, with 17 bases between them.

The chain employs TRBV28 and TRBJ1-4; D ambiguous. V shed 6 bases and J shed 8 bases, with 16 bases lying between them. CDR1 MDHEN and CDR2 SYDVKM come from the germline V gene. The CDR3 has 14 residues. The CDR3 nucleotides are TGTGCCAGCAGCCCTCAGGCGAAACGGGAAAAACTGTTTTTT. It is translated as CASSPQAKREKLFF.

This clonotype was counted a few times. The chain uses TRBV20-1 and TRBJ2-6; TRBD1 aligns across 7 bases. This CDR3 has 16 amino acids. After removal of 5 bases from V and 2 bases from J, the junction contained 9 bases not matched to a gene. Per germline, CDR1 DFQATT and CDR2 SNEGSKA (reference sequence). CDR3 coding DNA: TGCAGTGCTTATCTGACAGGGTCCCCTGGGGCCAACGTCCTGACTTTC. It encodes CSAYLTGSPGANVLTF.

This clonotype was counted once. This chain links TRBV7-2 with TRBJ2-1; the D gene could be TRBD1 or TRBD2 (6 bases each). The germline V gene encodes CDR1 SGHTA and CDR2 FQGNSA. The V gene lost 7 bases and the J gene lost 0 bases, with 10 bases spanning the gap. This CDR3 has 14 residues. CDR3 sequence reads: CASKGGLSYNEQFF. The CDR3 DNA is TGTGCCAGCAAGGGGGGACTCTCCTACAATGAGCAGTTCTTC. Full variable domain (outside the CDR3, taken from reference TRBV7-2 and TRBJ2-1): GAGVSQSPSNKVTEKGKDVELRCDPISGHTALYWYRQSLGQGLEFLIYFQGNSAPDKSGLPSDRFSAERTGGSVSTLTIQRTQQEDSAVYLCASKGGLSYNEQFFGPGTRLTVL.

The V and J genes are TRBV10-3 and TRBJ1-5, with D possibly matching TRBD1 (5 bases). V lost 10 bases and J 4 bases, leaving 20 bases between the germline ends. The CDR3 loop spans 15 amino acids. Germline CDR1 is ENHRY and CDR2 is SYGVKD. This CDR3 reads CATGQGTGPNQPQHF. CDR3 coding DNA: TGTGCCACTGGTCAAGGGACGGGCCCGAATCAGCCCCAGCATTTT.

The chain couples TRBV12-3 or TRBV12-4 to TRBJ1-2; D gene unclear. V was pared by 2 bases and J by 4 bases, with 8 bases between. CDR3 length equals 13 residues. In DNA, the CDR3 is TGTGCCAGCAGTTTATCCGTAAGCTATGGCTACACCTTC. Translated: CASSLSVSYGYTF.

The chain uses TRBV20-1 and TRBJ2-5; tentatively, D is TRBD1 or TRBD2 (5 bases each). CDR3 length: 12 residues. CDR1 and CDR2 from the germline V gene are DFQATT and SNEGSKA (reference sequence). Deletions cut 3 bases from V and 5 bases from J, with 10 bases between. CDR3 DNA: TGCAGTGCTAGTTGGGGCGGGGAGACCCAGTACTTC. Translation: CSASWGGETQYF.